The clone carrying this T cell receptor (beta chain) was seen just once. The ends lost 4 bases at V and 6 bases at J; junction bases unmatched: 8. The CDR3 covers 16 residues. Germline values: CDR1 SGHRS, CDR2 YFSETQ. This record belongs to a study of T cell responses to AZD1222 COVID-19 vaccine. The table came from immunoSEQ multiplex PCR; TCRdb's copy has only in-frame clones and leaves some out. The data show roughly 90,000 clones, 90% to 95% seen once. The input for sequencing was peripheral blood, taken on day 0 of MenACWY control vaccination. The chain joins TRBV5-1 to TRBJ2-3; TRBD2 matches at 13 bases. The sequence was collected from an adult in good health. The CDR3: CASSATSGRAPDTQYF. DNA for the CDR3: TGCGCCAGCAGCGCCACTAGCGGGAGGGCCCCCGATACGCAGTATTTT. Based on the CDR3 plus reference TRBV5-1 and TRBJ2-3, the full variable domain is KAGVTQTPRYLIKTRGQQVTLSCSPISGHRSVSWYQQTPGQGLQFLFEYFSETQRNKGNFPGRFSGRQFSNSRSEMNVSTLELGDSALYLCASSATSGRAPDTQYFGPGTRLTVL.